These T cell receptor beta chains were read from a single sample in a study of breast tumors, draining lymph nodes, adjacent tissues. TCRdb re-called the multiplex PCR reads with MiXCR, one entry per CDR3 protein. The data show 50,000 to 85,000 distinct CDR3 sequences, with approximately 47% seen just once and almost 8.5% held by the top ten. The sequenced sample was breast tumor tissue. Receptors were obtained from a female donor with breast cancer. Some clones in this sample may be carry-over from other donors' samples. Each CDR3 is given with its conserved first and last residue. A D gene is named only where the DNA matches it firmly. Expanded clones are given a class, and other clones once, few, many or no size at all.

j_call | cdr3_length | clone_size | d_call | v_call | cdr3_aa | cdr3_nt
TRBJ2-7 | 13 | many | - | TRBV18 | CASSPSEGYEQYF | TGTGCCAGCTCACCAAGCGAGGGCTACGAGCAGTACTTC
TRBJ1-4 | 16 | - | - | TRBV10-3 | CAISEYKAEANEKLFF | TGTGCCATCAGTGAGTATAAGGCGGAAGCTAATGAAAAACTGTTTTTT
TRBJ2-2 | 16 | - | TRBD2 | TRBV6-5 | CASSPWSGGRGGELFF | TGTGCCAGCAGCCCTTGGAGCGGGGGGCGGGGCGGGGAGCTGTTTTTT
TRBJ1-6 | 15 | many | - | TRBV9 | CASSLTDRSNSPLHF | TGTGCCAGCAGCCTTACGGACAGATCCAATTCACCCCTCCACTTT
TRBJ2-7 | 13 | many | - | TRBV5-1 | CASSLGQGEGQYF | TGCGCCAGCAGCTTGGGCCAGGGTGAGGGGCAGTACTTC
TRBJ1-5 | 14 | few | TRBD1 | TRBV5-1 | CASRLTGTQETQHF | TGCGCCAGCAGGTTGACAGGGACCCAAGAGACCCAGCATTTT
TRBJ1-6 | 11 | - | - | TRBV9 | CASTAGGRSHF | TGTGCCAGCACCGCCGGGGGAAGGTCCCACTTT
TRBJ2-2 | 15 | many | - | TRBV7-9 | CASSLTGVGTGELFF | TGTGCCAGCAGCTTAACCGGGGTAGGCACCGGGGAGCTGTTTTTT
TRBJ2-1 | 16 | - | TRBD2 | TRBV3-1 | CASSQGTSGGDNEQFF | TGTGCCAGCAGCCAAGGGACTAGCGGGGGGGACAATGAGCAGTTCTTC
TRBJ1-5 | 16 | - | - | TRBV5-1 | CASSRGLEGSNQPQHF | TGCGCCAGCTCGAGGGGGTTGGAGGGAAGCAATCAGCCCCAGCATTTT
TRBJ2-6 | 16 | - | - | TRBV2 | CASSSGRISGANVLTF | TGTGCCAGCAGCTCCGGACGGATCTCTGGGGCCAACGTCCTGACTTTC
TRBJ1-1 | 13 | once | TRBD1 | TRBV6-5 | CASSLQLTGPPFF | TGTGCCAGCAGTTTGCAACTGACAGGGCCCCCTTTCTTT
TRBJ2-1 | 12 | - | TRBD1 | TRBV20-1 | CSLRQGYNEQFF | TGCAGCTTACGACAGGGATACAATGAGCAGTTCTTC
TRBJ2-5 | 16 | medium-sized | - | TRBV13 | CASSLVGANYQETQYF | TGTGCCAGCAGCTTAGTCGGAGCCAATTACCAAGAGACCCAGTACTTC
TRBJ1-1 | 14 | many | - | TRBV20-1 | CTAPVKGQSTEAFF | TGCACCGCCCCCGTCAAGGGGCAGTCCACTGAAGCTTTCTTT
TRBJ2-6 | 15 | - | - | TRBV10-3 | CAISEPAGGANVLTF | TGTGCCATCAGTGAGCCCGCGGGGGGGGCCAACGTCCTGACTTTC
TRBJ2-7 | 12 | - | - | TRBV4-3 | CASSQVGYEQYF | TGCGCCAGCAGCCAAGTTGGTTACGAGCAGTACTTC
TRBJ1-2 | 12 | - | TRBD1 | TRBV6-5 | CASSGQAGGYTF | TGTGCCAGCAGTGGACAGGCTGGTGGCTACACCTTC
TRBJ2-7 | 11 | medium-sized | - | TRBV29-1 | CSAEEQTEQYF | TGCAGCGCTGAGGAACAGACTGAGCAGTACTTC
TRBJ2-5 | 13 | once | - | TRBV24-1 | CATRDSILGTQYF | TGTGCCACCAGGGACAGCATTTTAGGAACCCAGTACTTC
TRBJ2-3 | 17 | many | TRBD2 | TRBV7-2 | CASSRDGLAGVIDTQYF | TGTGCCAGCAGCAGAGACGGACTAGCGGGAGTTATTGATACGCAGTATTTT
TRBJ1-4 | 15 | - | TRBD1 | TRBV7-3 | CASTQGDRGSQKLFF | TGTGCCAGCACTCAGGGGGACAGGGGGTCCCAAAAACTGTTTTTT
TRBJ2-3 | 16 | many | - | TRBV16 | CASSQFSTPSTDTQYF | TGTGCCAGCAGCCAATTCTCGACACCTAGCACAGATACGCAGTATTTT
TRBJ2-2 | 17 | many | TRBD2 | TRBV7-9 | CASSLGAGGRDTGELFF | TGTGCCAGCAGCTTAGGCGCGGGGGGCCGGGACACCGGGGAGCTGTTTTTT
TRBJ2-3 | 16 | many | TRBD2 | TRBV5-8 | CASSQGRGGVGDTQYF | TGTGCCAGCAGCCAAGGGCGGGGGGGGGTTGGAGATACGCAGTATTTT
TRBJ2-7 | 15 | many | TRBD1 | TRBV6-5 | CASSYGGQAFNEQYF | TGTGCCAGCAGTTACGGGGGACAGGCCTTTAACGAGCAGTACTTC
TRBJ1-2 | 13 | few | - | TRBV27 | CASSPRTDYGYTF | TGTGCCAGCAGTCCCCGGACGGACTATGGCTACACCTTC
TRBJ1-3 | 17 | many | TRBD1 | TRBV11-2 | CASSQIMTGAFGNTIYF | TGTGCCAGCAGCCAGATCATGACAGGGGCGTTCGGAAACACCATATATTTT
TRBJ1-5 | 15 | - | TRBD1 | TRBV2 | CASRRQGGFGQPQHF | TGTGCCAGCAGGAGACAGGGTGGTTTTGGTCAGCCCCAGCATTTT
TRBJ2-1 | 17 | many | TRBD2 | TRBV6-5 | CASSHSPTSGRDNEQFF | TGTGCCAGCAGTCACTCCCCGACTAGCGGGAGAGACAATGAGCAGTTCTTC
TRBJ2-1 | 11 | - | - | TRBV2 | CASSILNEQFF | TGTGCCAGCAGTATTCTCAATGAGCAGTTCTTC
TRBJ2-5 | 15 | once | TRBD1 | TRBV7-8 | CASSAGTGGGETQHF | TGTGCCAGCAGCGCTGGGACAGGGGGAGGAGAGACCCAGCACTTC
TRBJ1-4 | 13 | - | - | TRBV12-3/TRBV12-4 | CASSSNTNEELFF | TGTGCCAGCAGTTCCAACACTAATGAAGAACTGTTTTTT
TRBJ2-5 | 18 | many | - | TRBV7-3 | CASSLKGRGGPVQETQYF | TGTGCCAGCAGCTTAAAAGGGAGGGGGGGGCCGGTTCAAGAGACCCAGTACTTC
TRBJ1-1 | 12 | many | - | TRBV29-1 | CSVDFLNTEAFF | TGCAGCGTTGATTTCCTGAACACTGAAGCTTTCTTT
TRBJ2-1 | 13 | many | TRBD2 | TRBV7-8 | CASSGLADNEQFF | TGTGCCAGCAGCGGACTAGCGGACAATGAGCAGTTCTTC
TRBJ1-2 | 13 | many | - | TRBV12-3/TRBV12-4 | CATSGRAYYGYTF | TGTGCCACGTCAGGGAGGGCGTATTACGGCTACACCTTC
TRBJ2-7 | 14 | - | - | TRBV9 | CASGREASSDEQYF | TGTGCCAGCGGACGTGAGGCTTCTTCCGACGAGCAGTACTTC
TRBJ1-2 | 11 | - | - | TRBV25-1 | CASGGHYGYTF | TGTGCCAGCGGCGGTCACTATGGCTACACCTTC
TRBJ2-1 | 15 | many | TRBD2 | TRBV7-8 | CASSTGLAGGTEQFF | TGTGCCAGCAGTACTGGACTAGCGGGAGGCACTGAGCAGTTCTTC
TRBJ2-1 | 15 | many | TRBD2 | TRBV19 | CASRPSGTSRNEQFF | TGTGCCAGTAGACCTAGCGGGACTAGTAGGAATGAGCAGTTCTTC
TRBJ2-3 | 15 | many | - | TRBV3-1 | CASSQRGPSTDTQYF | TGTGCCAGCAGCCAGAGGGGCCCTAGCACAGATACGCAGTATTTT
TRBJ2-1 | 15 | many | TRBD1 | TRBV7-3 | CASSSQQGPYNEQFF | TGTGCCAGCAGCTCTCAACAGGGGCCTTACAATGAGCAGTTCTTC
TRBJ2-2 | 14 | many | - | TRBV6-6 | CASSYSKEAGELFF | TGTGCCAGCAGTTACTCGAAAGAGGCCGGGGAGCTGTTTTTT
TRBJ2-5 | 13 | - | TRBD1 | TRBV7-8 | CASESGQGVTQYF | TGTGCCAGCGAATCGGGACAGGGGGTCACCCAGTACTTC
TRBJ2-7 | 14 | many | TRBD2 | TRBV20-1 | CSARRSGGAHEQYF | TGCAGTGCTAGAAGGTCGGGGGGGGCCCACGAGCAGTACTTC
TRBJ1-1 | 15 | many | - | TRBV20-1 | CSARFQRQRNTEAFF | TGCAGTGCTAGATTTCAGCGGCAGAGAAACACTGAAGCTTTCTTT
TRBJ2-6 | 14 | many | - | TRBV12-3/TRBV12-4 | CASSSTSGANVLTF | TGTGCCAGCAGTTCCACCTCTGGGGCCAACGTCCTGACTTTC
TRBJ1-2 | 15 | many | - | TRBV7-9 | CASSPARGLENGYPF | TGTGCCAGCAGCCCGGCCAGGGGTCTCGAGAATGGCTACCCCTTC
TRBJ1-1 | 16 | - | - | TRBV11-2 | CASSGYRRIMNTEAFF | TGTGCCAGCAGCGGATACAGGAGAATCATGAACACTGAAGCTTTCTTT
TRBJ2-1 | 13 | many | - | TRBV6-2/TRBV6-3 | CASSRLVGNEQFF | TGTGCCAGCAGTCGACTAGTCGGCAATGAGCAGTTCTTC
TRBJ2-7 | 14 | many | - | TRBV11-2 | CASSVTNRATEQYF | TGTGCCAGCAGCGTTACGAACCGGGCCACCGAGCAGTACTTC
TRBJ1-5 | 16 | many | - | TRBV19 | CASSPLGTAGNQPQHF | TGTGCCAGTAGTCCTCTCGGGACGGCAGGCAATCAGCCCCAGCATTTT
TRBJ2-3 | 16 | many | TRBD2 | TRBV19 | CASSTLRGRDRHTQYF | TGTGCCAGTAGTACTCTTCGCGGGAGGGACCGCCATACGCAGTATTTT